The TCR beta chain described here comes from a study of T cells in localized non-small cell lung cancer. The data were produced by immunoSEQ multiplex PCR, yet TCRdb's version contains in-frame clones alone and is incomplete. The table has tens of thousands of clones, approximately 82% seen once. With respect to this clone: Its specificity is unknown. This specimen includes other DNA sequences encoding the same CDR3.

This CDR3 has 15 residues. Trimming took 5 bases from V and 7 from J; bases not matched to a gene: 8. Germline CDR1 reads LNHDA; CDR2 reads SQIVND (reference sequence). The study's findings and limits: Sequencing, confined to only one tumor region, leaves heterogeneity possible. Paired adjacent lung recovered a median roughly 60 of the top 100 tumor clones. Greater blood T cell density accompanied longer overall survival.

This chain joins TRBV19 and TRBJ1-6; 7 bases agree with TRBD1. The sample here was peripheral blood, taken before any cancer treatment. The clonotype was recovered from a female donor of 60 years or more with stage II squamous cell lung carcinoma. CDR3 in DNA: TGTGCCAGTAGTGCGAGACAGGGAGGGAATTCACCCCTCCACTTT. This codes for CASSARQGGNSPLHF.